This T cell receptor beta chain comes out of a study of blood T cells in healthy people across ages. For the second PCR, which ran for about 7 to 11 cycles, a sample-barcoded 5' primer and a J-beta primer mix were used. The template-switch adaptor was a 5' adaptor with 12 random nucleotides. It tagged each cDNA molecule. TCRdb re-analysed the 5' RACE reads in MiXCR, keeping a single row per CDR3 protein. The sample yields hundreds of thousands of distinct CDR3 sequences, 56% seen once. Trimming at V came to 5 bases and at J to 5 bases, leaving 7 bases not matched to a gene. Germline V lookup: CDR1 MNHEY, CDR2 SVGEGT. This CDR3 comprises 14 residues.

The source of this sequence is a man aged 40-49 years in good health. The rearrangement links TRBV6-2 or TRBV6-3 to TRBJ2-5; 8 nucleotides match TRBD2. Sequencing used blood. The DNA for the CDR3 is TGTGCCAGCAGTAGGACTAGCCATCGGGAGACCCAGTACTTC. It is translated as CASSRTSHRETQYF.